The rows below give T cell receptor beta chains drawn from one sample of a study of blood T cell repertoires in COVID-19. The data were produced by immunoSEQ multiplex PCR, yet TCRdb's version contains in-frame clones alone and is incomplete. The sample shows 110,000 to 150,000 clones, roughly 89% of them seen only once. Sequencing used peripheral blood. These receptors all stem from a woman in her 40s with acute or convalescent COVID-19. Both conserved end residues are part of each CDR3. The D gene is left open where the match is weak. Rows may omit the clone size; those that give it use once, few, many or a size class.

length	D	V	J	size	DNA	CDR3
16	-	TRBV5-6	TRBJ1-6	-	TGTGCCAGCACCCAATCGGGGGGGCCTTTCAATTCACCCCTCCACTTT	CASTQSGGPFNSPLHF
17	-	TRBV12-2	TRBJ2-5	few	TGTGCAAGTCGGTCGGTCGGACTAGCGGCGTACCAAGAGACCCAGTACTTC	CASRSVGLAAYQETQYF
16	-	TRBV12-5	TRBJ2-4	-	TGTGCTAGTGGTTTTTTCGGTCCGATAGCCAAAAACATTCAGTACTTC	CASGFFGPIAKNIQYF
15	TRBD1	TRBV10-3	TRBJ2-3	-	TGTGCCATCAGTACCGGGACAGGGTTCACAGATACGCAGTATTTT	CAISTGTGFTDTQYF
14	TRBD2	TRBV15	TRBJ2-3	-	TGTGCCACCCGGGCGGGAGGGTTCACAGATACGCAGTATTTT	CATRAGGFTDTQYF
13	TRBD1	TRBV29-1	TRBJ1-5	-	TGCAGCGTACGGACAGGGTACGATCAGCCCCAGCATTTT	CSVRTGYDQPQHF
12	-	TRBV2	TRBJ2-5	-	TGTGCCAGCTCCGGTTCGGGAGAGACCCAGTACTTC	CASSGSGETQYF
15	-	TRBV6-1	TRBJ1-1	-	TGTGCCAGCAGTGATAGGGGGAGGGCTGGCACTGAAGCTTTCTTT	CASSDRGRAGTEAFF
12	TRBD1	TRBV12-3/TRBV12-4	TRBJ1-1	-	TGTGCCAGCAGGGACAGGGAAACTGAAGCTTTCTTT	CASRDRETEAFF
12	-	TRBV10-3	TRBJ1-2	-	TGTGCCATCCAGGACAGCGGCTATGGCTACACCTTC	CAIQDSGYGYTF
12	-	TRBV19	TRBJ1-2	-	TGTGCCAGTAGCAGGGGTTACTATGGCTACACCTTC	CASSRGYYGYTF
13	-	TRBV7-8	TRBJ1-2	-	TGTGCCAGCAGCTTAGACGGGACACCTGGCTACACCTTC	CASSLDGTPGYTF
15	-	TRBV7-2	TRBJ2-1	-	TGTGCCAGCAGCCCCCCCTCTAGGAGGGGCAATGAGCAGTTCTTC	CASSPPSRRGNEQFF
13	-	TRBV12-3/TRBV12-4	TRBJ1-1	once	TGTGCCAGCAGGCTCACAGTGAACACTGAAGCTTTCTTT	CASRLTVNTEAFF
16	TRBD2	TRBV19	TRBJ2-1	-	TGTGCCAGTAGTCCCGGACTAGCGGGGGAGTACAATGAGCAGTTCTTC	CASSPGLAGEYNEQFF
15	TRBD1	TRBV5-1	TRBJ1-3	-	TGCGCCAGCACCATGACAGGGAAGGAGGAAAACACCATATATTTT	CASTMTGKEENTIYF
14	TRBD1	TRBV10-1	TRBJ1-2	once	TGCGCCAGCAGTGAGGGACAGGGGGTCTATGGCTACACCTTC	CASSEGQGVYGYTF
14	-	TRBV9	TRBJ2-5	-	TGTGCCAGCAGCTATTCCCACACCCAAGAGACCCAGTACTTC	CASSYSHTQETQYF
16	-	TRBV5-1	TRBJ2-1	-	TGCGCCAGCAGCCCGGTGGCGGCAGAACCGTACAATGAGCAGTTCTTC	CASSPVAAEPYNEQFF
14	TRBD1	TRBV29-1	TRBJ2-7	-	TGCAGCGTTGAGGGGGGACAGGGGGCATACGAGCAGTACTTC	CSVEGGQGAYEQYF
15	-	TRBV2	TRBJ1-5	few	TGTGCCAGCAGTGAAAGGGGGGGGAGGAATCAGCCCCAGCATTTT	CASSERGGRNQPQHF
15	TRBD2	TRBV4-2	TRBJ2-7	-	TGTGCCAGCAGCCAAGCTAGCGGGAGTCCCTACGAGCAGTACTTC	CASSQASGSPYEQYF
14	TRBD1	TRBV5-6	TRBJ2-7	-	TGTGCCAGCAGCTTGGGACAGGGAATTCGCGAGCAGTACTTC	CASSLGQGIREQYF
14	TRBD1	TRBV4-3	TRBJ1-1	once	TGCGCCAGCAGCCCGGGACAGGGGCGAGCTGAAGCTTTCTTT	CASSPGQGRAEAFF
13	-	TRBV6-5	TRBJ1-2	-	-	CASSSSTGVGYTF
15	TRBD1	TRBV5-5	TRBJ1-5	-	TGTGCCAGCAGCTTCCTCGGACAGGTTGATCAGCCCCAGCATTTT	CASSFLGQVDQPQHF
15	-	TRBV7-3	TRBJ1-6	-	TGTGCCAGCAGCTTGCAAGGGACAAGTAATTCACCCCTCCACTTT	CASSLQGTSNSPLHF
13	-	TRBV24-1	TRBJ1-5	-	TGTGCCACCAGTGGGGAAGGGGATCAGCCCCAGCATTTT	CATSGEGDQPQHF
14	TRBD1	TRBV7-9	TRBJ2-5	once	TGTGCCAGCAGCTTAGGAGGGGGCGGGGAGACCCAGTACTTC	CASSLGGGGETQYF
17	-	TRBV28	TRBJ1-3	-	TGTGCCAGCAGTTTATCCTACTCAGGGATCTCTGGAAACACCATATATTTT	CASSLSYSGISGNTIYF
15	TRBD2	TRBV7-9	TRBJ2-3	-	TGTGCCAGCAGCTTAGCGGGGGGGGTTGGAGATACGCAGTATTTT	CASSLAGGVGDTQYF
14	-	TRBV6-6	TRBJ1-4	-	TGTGCCAGCAGTTACCCGGAGCAGGGGGAAAAACTGTTTTTT	CASSYPEQGEKLFF
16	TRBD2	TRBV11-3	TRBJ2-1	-	TGTGCCAGCAGCCGCGAAGGGACTAGCTCCTACAATGAGCAGTTCTTC	CASSREGTSSYNEQFF
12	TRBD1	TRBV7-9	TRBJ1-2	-	TGTGCCAGCAGCCACACAGGGGAAGGCTACACCTTC	CASSHTGEGYTF
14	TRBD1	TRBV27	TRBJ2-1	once	TGTGCCAGCAGGCCGGGACAGGGTTACAATGAGCAGTTCTTC	CASRPGQGYNEQFF
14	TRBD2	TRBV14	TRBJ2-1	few	TGTGCCAGCAGCCCTTATGCTAGCGGGGGGGCTCCGTTCTTC	CASSPYASGGAPFF
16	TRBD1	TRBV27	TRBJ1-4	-	TGTGCCAGCAGTTCCTCACTCGGGACAGGCAATGAAAAACTGTTTTTT	CASSSSLGTGNEKLFF
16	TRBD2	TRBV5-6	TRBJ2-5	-	TGTGCCAGCAGCTTGCTGCGGGGGGGCGCCGAAGAGACCCAGTACTTC	CASSLLRGGAEETQYF
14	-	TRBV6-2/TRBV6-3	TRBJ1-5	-	TGTGCCAGCAGTTTCTCCGGTGGCAATCAGCCCCAGCATTTT	CASSFSGGNQPQHF
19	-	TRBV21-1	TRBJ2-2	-	TGTGCCAGCAGCAAAGATCGGACTAGCGGGAGGAGGTACACCGGGGAGCTGTTTTTT	CASSKDRTSGRRYTGELFF
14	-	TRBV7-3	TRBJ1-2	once	TGTGCCAGCAGCTTAGGTTCAGGGAACTATGGCTACACCTTC	CASSLGSGNYGYTF
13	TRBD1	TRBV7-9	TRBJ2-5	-	TGTGCCAGCAGCTTGGACAGGGAAGAGACCCAGTACTTC	CASSLDREETQYF
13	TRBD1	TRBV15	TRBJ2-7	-	TGTGCCACCAGCAGCGGACAGGGGAACGAGCAGTACTTC	CATSSGQGNEQYF
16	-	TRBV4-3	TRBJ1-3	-	TGCGCCAGCAGCCAAGATCCCTATTTCTCTGGAAACACCATATATTTT	CASSQDPYFSGNTIYF
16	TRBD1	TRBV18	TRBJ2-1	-	TGTGCCAGCTCACCACCAGGGGCAGGGGGCTACAATGAGCAGTTCTTC	CASSPPGAGGYNEQFF
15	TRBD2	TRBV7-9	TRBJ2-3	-	TGTGCCAGCAGCTCCGGGACTAGCTTCACAGATACGCAGTATTTT	CASSSGTSFTDTQYF
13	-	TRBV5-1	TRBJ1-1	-	TGCGCCAGCAGCTTGGCCACCGGCACTGAAGCTTTCTTT	CASSLATGTEAFF
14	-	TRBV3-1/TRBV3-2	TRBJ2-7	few	TGTGCCAGCAGCTGGGGTCGGGGAACCTACGAGCAGTACTTC	CASSWGRGTYEQYF
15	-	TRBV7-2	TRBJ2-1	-	TGTGCCAGCAGCCTAACCCAACCTGCCTACAATGAGCAGTTCTTC	CASSLTQPAYNEQFF
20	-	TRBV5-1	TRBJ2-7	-	TGCGCCAGCAGCTTTGCAGGGACAAGGTGGAACCAGGGGGGCTCCTACGAGCAGTACTTC	CASSFAGTRWNQGGSYEQYF
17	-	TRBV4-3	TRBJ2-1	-	TGCGCCAGCAGCCAAGGAATCTCGCGCGGGCTCTACAATGAGCAGTTCTTC	CASSQGISRGLYNEQFF
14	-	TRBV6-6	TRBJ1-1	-	TGTGCCAGCAGTTACTCCGAGGAAAACACTGAAGCTTTCTTT	CASSYSEENTEAFF
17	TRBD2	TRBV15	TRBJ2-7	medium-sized	TGTGCCACCAGCAGAGGGACTAGCGGGCAGGATTTGGAGGAGCAGTACTTC	CATSRGTSGQDLEEQYF
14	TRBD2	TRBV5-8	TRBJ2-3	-	TGTGCCAGCACCCGGGGGGGGATCACAGATACGCAGTATTTT	CASTRGGITDTQYF
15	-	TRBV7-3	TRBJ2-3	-	TGTGCCAGCAGCTCCCCTGGGACTGGCACAGATACGCAGTATTTT	CASSSPGTGTDTQYF
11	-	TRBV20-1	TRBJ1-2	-	TGCAGTGCTATGGAGGGCGATGGCTACACCTTC	CSAMEGDGYTF
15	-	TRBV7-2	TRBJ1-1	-	TGTGCCAGCAGCCCGAACAGGGCTCGGAACACTGAAGCTTTCTTT	CASSPNRARNTEAFF
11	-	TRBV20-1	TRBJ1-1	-	TGCAGTGCGGGGGCGAACACTGAAGCTTTCTTT	CSAGANTEAFF
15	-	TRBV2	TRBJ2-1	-	TGTGCCAGCAGGTCTACCACGCAATCGTACAATGAGCAGTTCTTC	CASRSTTQSYNEQFF